The next 9 T cell receptor beta chains were all read from a single sample in a study of T cell repertoires in cytomegalovirus infection. Using its own MiXCR run on the reads, TCRdb lists one record per CDR3 protein. The sample lists around 280,000 distinct CDR3 sequences, around 13% occurring once. Sequenced: PBMCs. These receptor sequences come from a human donor in good health (CMV status not recorded). Some clones in this sample may be carry-over from other donors' samples.

This chain connects TRBV28 to TRBJ2-7; 8 nucleotides match TRBD2. The CDR3 is 15 residues long. V dropped 4 bases and J dropped 5; count of bases not matched to a gene: 10. Germline values: CDR1 MDHEN, CDR2 SYDVKM. Here the CDR3 reads CASSSAGSGTHEQYF. In nucleotides, the CDR3 is TGTGCCAGCAGTTCTGCCGGTAGCGGGACCCACGAGCAGTACTTC.

In regard to this clonotype: A much larger clonotype is one base distant, so this may be a read error. The J gene is TRBJ2-1, the V gene TRBV6-2 or TRBV6-3, with TRBD1 matching 7 bases. The CDR3 has 13 residues. Germline V gene lookup returns CDR1 MNHEY and CDR2 SVGEGT. CDR3 nucleotides: TGTGCCAGCAGGCAGGGACAGTACATTGAGCAGTTCTTC. Amino acid sequence: CASRQGQYIEQFF.

This clonotype was counted at least ten times. The rearrangement uses TRBV7-3 and TRBJ2-1; 8 bases are shared with TRBD1. V dropped 7 bases and J dropped 9; count of bases not matched to a gene: 8. The CDR3 runs 13 residues. The germline gives CDR1 SGHTA, CDR2 FQGTGA. This CDR3 is CASKEQGAGEQFF. For the CDR3, the DNA is TGTGCCAGCAAGGAGCAGGGGGCGGGTGAGCAGTTCTTC.

The V and J genes are TRBV7-9 and TRBJ1-3; D not resolved. The CDR3 loop spans 15 amino acids. CDR1 SEHNR and CDR2 FQNEAQ come from the germline V gene (reference sequence). The V and J ends lost 1 base and 0 bases respectively, with 7 bases between them. For the CDR3, the DNA is TGTGCCAGCAGCTTAGACACGGTCTCTGGAAACACCATATATTTT. Amino acids: CASSLDTVSGNTIYF.

This clonotype was picked up a small number of times. The chain couples TRBV20-1 to TRBJ1-2; no clear D. Per the germline V gene, CDR1 is DFQATT and CDR2 is SNEGSKA (reference sequence). CDR3 length equals 11 residues. V dropped 4 bases and J dropped 5 bases, with 8 bases sitting between them. CDR3 DNA: TGCAGTGCTACGGTCCTTTATGGCTACACCTTC. Residues: CSATVLYGYTF.

The J gene is TRBJ1-6, the V gene TRBV20-1; no clear D. CDR1 and CDR2 (germline): DFQATT, SNEGSKA (reference sequence). V lost 0 bases, J lost 1 base, and 10 bases lay in between. The CDR3 loop spans 16 amino acids. CDR3 DNA: TGCAGTGCTAGAGAAGCAGGCCTGTCCTATAATTCACCCCTCCACTTT. This sequence encodes CSAREAGLSYNSPLHF.

CDR3 sequence: CASSISGQSNTEAFF. In nucleotides, the CDR3 is TGTGCCAGTAGTATAAGCGGACAGTCGAACACTGAAGCTTTCTTT. V gene TRBV19 combines with J gene TRBJ1-1; TRBD1 is a possible D gene (6 bases). CDR1 LNHDA and CDR2 SQIVND come from the germline V gene (reference sequence). V was clipped by 2 bases and J by 1 base, with 11 bases between them. The CDR3 contains 15 residues. Looking up the rest from reference TRBV19 and TRBJ1-1 gives the full variable domain: DGGITQSPKYLFRKEGQNVTLSCEQNLNHDAMYWYRQDPGQGLRLIYYSQIVNDFQKGDIAEGYSVSREKKESFPLTVTSAQKNPTAFYLCASSISGQSNTEAFFGQGTRLTVV.

The gene calls are TRBV3-1 and TRBJ2-1; D may correspond to TRBD1 or TRBD2 (6 bases each). From germline, CDR1 is LGHDT and CDR2 YNNKEL (reference sequence). Trimming stripped 0 bases from V and 3 bases from J, with 12 bases between. There are 16 residues in the CDR3. This CDR3 is CASSQDSRGDYNEQFF. As DNA, the CDR3 is TGTGCCAGCAGCCAAGATTCGAGGGGGGACTACAATGAGCAGTTCTTC.

This clonotype was observed many times. Written as DNA, the CDR3 is TGTGCCAGCAGTTTTATGAGGGGATCAGAGCAGTTCTTC. Its protein is CASSFMRGSEQFF. The V call is TRBV28, the J call TRBJ2-1; D possibly uses TRBD1 or TRBD2 (5 bases each). Trimming cost V 3 bases and J 10 bases, with 13 bases left between them. Germline V gene lookup returns CDR1 MDHEN and CDR2 SYDVKM. The CDR3 extends over 13 amino acids. The whole variable domain, remainder taken from reference TRBV28 and TRBJ2-1, is DVKVTQSSRYLVKRTGEKVFLECVQDMDHENMFWYRQDPGLGLRLIYFSYDVKMKEKGDIPEGYSVSREKKERFSLILESASTNQTSMYLCASSFMRGSEQFFGPGTRLTVL.